One sample yielded the 15 T cell receptor beta chains listed below, sequenced in a study of blood T cell repertoires in COVID-19. The assay was immunoSEQ multiplex PCR, and TCRdb's table has in-frame clones only and misses some. The profile covers 75,000 to 90,000 clones, with around nine tenths appearing a single time and around 10% taken by the ten largest. The sequenced sample consisted of peripheral blood. These receptors were collected from a man aged 80 or over with acute or convalescent COVID-19.

The chain employs TRBV19 and TRBJ2-3; 10 positions match TRBD2. V shed 3 bases, J shed 1 base, and the junction held 1 base outside the gene matches. The CDR3 totals 15 residues. The V gene's germline CDR1 is LNHDA and CDR2 SQIVND (reference sequence). CDR3 coding DNA: TGTGCCAGTAGTATTGGACTAGCGGGCACAGATACGCAGTATTTT. Its translation: CASSIGLAGTDTQYF.

The V and J genes are TRBV5-1 and TRBJ2-3, with TRBD2 matching over 7 bases. Germline lookup yields CDR1 SGHRS and CDR2 YFSETQ. V gave up 4 bases and J gave up 2 bases; unmatched junction bases: 4. The CDR3 loop spans 14 amino acids. CDR3 protein: CASSPTSATDTQYF. CDR3 DNA sequence: TGCGCCAGCAGCCCTACTAGCGCCACAGATACGCAGTATTTT.

This sequence joins TRBV5-1 and TRBJ2-1; 12 nucleotides line up with TRBD2. This CDR3 contains 16 residues. Trimming at V came to 1 base and at J to 4 bases, leaving 3 bases not matched to a gene. CDR1 is SGHRS, CDR2 YFSETQ, per germline. The CDR3 loop reads CASSLTLAGGYNEQFF. CDR3 in DNA: TGCGCCAGCAGCTTGACCCTAGCGGGGGGGTACAATGAGCAGTTCTTC.

The chain couples TRBV23-1 to TRBJ2-7, with TRBD1 matching 8 bases. TRBV23-1 is an open reading frame, and its role is uncertain. Germline trimming cut 4 bases from V and 3 bases from J; bases unmatched to any gene: 14. The CDR3 is made up of 17 amino acids. CDR3 nucleotide sequence: TGCGCCAGCAGTCGCATGAGTCAGGGGGCAGTGGACTACGAGCAGTACTTC. This gives the protein CASSRMSQGAVDYEQYF.

The chain combines TRBV7-8 with TRBJ2-7; the D gene is possibly TRBD1 (8 bases). The CDR3 has 13 residues. Germline lookup yields CDR1 SGHVS and CDR2 FQNEAQ. The ends were cut back, 5 bases at V and 6 bases at J, with 14 bases in the middle. The CDR3, as DNA: TGTGCCAGCAGCCAACAGGGGGGGCTCGAGCAGTACTTC. Amino acid sequence: CASSQQGGLEQYF.

J is TRBJ1-1 and V is TRBV6-1; D might be TRBD1 (5 bases). The V end was cut by 3 bases, the J end by 1 base, with 9 bases between. The CDR3 has 14 amino acids. Germline V gene data show CDR1 as MNHNS and CDR2 as SASEGT. The CDR3 bases are TGTGCCAGCAGTGATCCGACAGAGAACACTGAAGCTTTCTTT. It is translated as CASSDPTENTEAFF.

V usage is TRBV7-2 and J usage is TRBJ2-1; TRBD2 is a possible D gene (5 bases). CDR3 length: 15 amino acids. Per germline, CDR1 SGHTA and CDR2 FQGNSA. Trimming shortened V by 1 base and J by 7 bases, and 14 bases separated the two germline ends. This CDR3 reads CASSLEVTIPNEQFF. DNA of the CDR3: TGTGCCAGCAGCTTAGAGGTGACTATTCCAAATGAGCAGTTCTTC.

This clone showed up just once. The rearrangement uses TRBV28 and TRBJ1-2; D is unresolved. The CDR3 loop spans 15 amino acids. Germline lookup yields CDR1 MDHEN and CDR2 SYDVKM. The germline V and J ends were trimmed by 3 bases and 4 bases, with 15 bases remaining between them. The CDR3: CASSLGSVSAYGYTF. CDR3 sequence (DNA): TGTGCCAGCAGTTTGGGCTCGGTCTCAGCCTATGGCTACACCTTC.

The chain employs TRBV18 and TRBJ1-2; D is uncertain. Germline lookup yields CDR1 KGHSH and CDR2 LQKENI. Trimming pared 3 bases from V and 6 bases from J, leaving 17 bases between. The CDR3 spans 15 residues. This CDR3 reads CASSPGTQAQDGYTF. The CDR3 bases are TGTGCCAGCTCACCCGGTACCCAGGCTCAGGATGGCTACACCTTC.

The table lists this clone with a few counts. V is TRBV7-2 and J is TRBJ2-1, with 9 bases aligning to TRBD2. Germline trimming cut 2 bases from V and 7 bases from J; bases unmatched to any gene: 6. The V gene's germline CDR1 is SGHTA and CDR2 FQGNSA. The CDR3 consists of 15 residues. The CDR3 bases are TGTGCCAGCAGCTTATTAACTAGCGGGCCAAATGAGCAGTTCTTC. Its protein is CASSLLTSGPNEQFF.

The chain recombines TRBV7-9 with TRBJ1-4; 11 bases align to TRBD1. V lost 4 bases, J lost 7 bases, and 11 bases stayed unmatched. This CDR3 region has 17 residues. Germline V gives CDR1 SEHNR, CDR2 FQNEAQ (reference sequence). CDR3 amino acids: CASSSFYGGTGGEKLFF. The CDR3 DNA is TGTGCCAGCAGCTCCTTCTACGGGGGGACAGGGGGTGAAAAACTGTTTTTT.

The chain links TRBV28 to TRBJ1-5; TRBD1 matches at 7 bases. J lost 5 bases, V lost 1 base, and 11 bases had no gene match. The CDR3 extends over 17 amino acids. The V gene's germline CDR1 is MDHEN and CDR2 SYDVKM. The CDR3 here is CASSLSEGQGVDQPQHF. The CDR3 DNA follows: TGTGCCAGCAGTTTATCAGAGGGGCAGGGGGTCGATCAGCCCCAGCATTTT.

In this sample, this clone turned up once. The CDR3 sequence: CASSDTGALYNSPLHF. The CDR3 region has the DNA TGTGCCAGCAGTGACACAGGGGCCCTGTATAATTCACCCCTCCACTTT. The chain has TRBV2 and TRBJ1-6, with 7 bases matching TRBD1. The length of the CDR3 is 16 residues. Germline loops: CDR1 SNHLY, CDR2 FYNNEI. Trimming removed 3 bases from V and 4 bases from J; junction bases left unmatched: 6.

The chain has TRBV2 and TRBJ2-1, with TRBD2 matching over 9 bases. The germline gives CDR1 SNHLY, CDR2 FYNNEI. The CDR3 contains 16 residues. The V segment lost 7 bases and the J segment 7 bases; nucleotides outside the gene matches: 14. The DNA for the CDR3 is TGTGCCAGCAAACCTCTTAGCGGGGGAACAGGGAATGAGCAGTTCTTC. This gives the protein CASKPLSGGTGNEQFF. Using reference TRBV2 and TRBJ2-1 for the parts outside the CDR3, the full variable domain is EPEVTQTPSHQVTQMGQEVILRCVPISNHLYFYWYRQILGQKVEFLVSFYNNEISEKSEIFDDQFSVERPDGSNFTLKIRSTKLEDSAMYFCASKPLSGGTGNEQFFGPGTRLTVL.

The chain employs TRBV27 and TRBJ2-1; weak D call: TRBD2 (6 bases). The CDR3 loop spans 13 amino acids. CDR1 and CDR2 (germline): MNHEY, SMNVEV (reference sequence). V lost 6 bases and J 2 bases, leaving 8 bases between the germline ends. The CDR3 loop reads CASRDYTYNEQFF. CDR3 bases: TGTGCCAGCAGGGACTACACCTACAATGAGCAGTTCTTC.